The 13 T cell receptor beta chains presented below share a single source sample, sequenced in a study of metastatic and nonmetastatic thyroid tumors. Every patient underwent thyroid surgery untreated. MiXCR reprocessed the PCR reads for TCRdb. The sample holds fewer than 25,000 clones, roughly a third seen once. Material: blood. The receptors come from a female donor with papillary thyroid cancer or a benign thyroid nodule (not recorded which). Some clones in this sample may be carry-over from other donors' samples.

This clone is judged medium-sized. In nucleotides, the CDR3 is TGTGCCAGCAGTGAACACAAGAACACTGAAGCTTTCTTT. Protein: CASSEHKNTEAFF. The V call is TRBV6-1, the J call TRBJ1-1; D is unresolved. The CDR3 loop spans 13 amino acids. Germline CDR1 MNHNS, CDR2 SASEGT. V lost 2 bases, J lost 1 base, and 5 bases lay in between.

By share, this clone ranks as medium-sized. The rearrangement links TRBV7-2 to TRBJ2-7; 8 positions match TRBD1. The CDR3 extends over 13 amino acids. The J segment lost 1 base and the V segment lost 5 bases, leaving 1 base of the junction unmatched. Germline CDR1 reads SGHTA; CDR2 reads FQGNSA. CDR3 in DNA: TGTGCCAGCAGCCGGGACAGGTCCTACGAGCAGTACTTC. Amino acids: CASSRDRSYEQYF.

This chain joins TRBV30 and TRBJ2-2, with 11 bases matching TRBD2. The junction had 7 bases not matched to a gene; V was cut back by 7 bases and J by 0 bases. The length of the CDR3 is 16 residues. The V gene's germline CDR1 is GTSNPN and CDR2 SVGIG (reference sequence). The CDR3 sequence is CASDKGLAANTGELFF. The DNA of the CDR3 is TGTGCCTCAGACAAGGGACTAGCGGCGAACACCGGGGAGCTGTTTTTT.

Sample share makes this clone medium-sized. J is TRBJ1-1 and V is TRBV24-1; D gene ambiguous. This CDR3 has 15 amino acids. CDR1 and CDR2 (germline): KGHDR, SFDVKD. V lost 5 bases to trimming and J lost 1 base, with 13 bases between them. The CDR3 DNA is TGTGCCACCAGTGTAGGTGCGGGCCAGAACACTGAAGCTTTCTTT. Encoded protein: CATSVGAGQNTEAFF.

This clone was recorded at least ten times. V gene TRBV5-6 combines with J gene TRBJ1-5; tentatively, D is TRBD1 (5 bases). V dropped 0 bases and J dropped 9 bases, with 10 bases sitting between them. The CDR3 has 13 amino acids. From germline, CDR1 is SGHDT and CDR2 YYEEEE. The CDR3 region has the DNA TGTGCCAGCAGCTTGGGGCAGGGCCGGCCCCAGCATTTT. It specifies CASSLGQGRPQHF. The full variable domain, completed using reference TRBV5-6 and TRBJ1-5, is DAGVTQSPTHLIKTRGQQVTLRCSPKSGHDTVSWYQQALGQGPQFIFQYYEEEERQRGNFPDRFSGHQFPNYSSELNVNALLLGDSALYLCASSLGQGRPQHFGDGTRLSIL.

The genes are TRBV7-9 and TRBJ1-2, with unresolved D. The CDR3 covers 15 residues. Germline V gene lookup returns CDR1 SEHNR and CDR2 FQNEAQ (reference sequence). Trimming left V 1 base short and J 1 base short, with 10 bases between. For the CDR3, the DNA is TGTGCCAGCAGCTTAGAGGCTACGATTAACTATGGCTACACCTTC. Residues: CASSLEATINYGYTF.

The chain is built from TRBV7-9 and TRBJ2-1; the D gene is possibly TRBD2 (6 bases). V dropped 6 bases and J dropped 3 bases, with 12 bases sitting between them. The CDR3 spans 14 residues. Germline loops: CDR1 SEHNR, CDR2 FQNEAQ (reference sequence). Here the CDR3 DNA reads TGTGCCAGCAGTCATAGACTAGACTACAATGAGCAGTTCTTC. This gives the protein CASSHRLDYNEQFF.

The V gene is TRBV20-1, the J gene TRBJ1-5; tentatively, D is TRBD1 (6 bases). Germline values: CDR1 DFQATT, CDR2 SNEGSKA (reference sequence). The CDR3 length is 14 residues. V lost 5 bases and J 4 bases, leaving 15 bases between the germline ends. The chain's CDR3 is CSARRTDPNQPQHF. As DNA, the CDR3 is TGCAGTGCTCGACGGACAGACCCAAATCAGCCCCAGCATTTT.

Ten or more counts support this clone. The junction differs from germline at one of its ends, possibly a read error. The rearrangement joins TRBV7-7 to TRBJ2-3, with D unresolved. The CDR3 has 13 residues. Per the germline V gene, CDR1 is SSHAT and CDR2 is FNYEAQ (reference sequence). The CDR3 DNA reads TGTGCTAGCAGCTTATCGAAAACAGATACGCAGTATTTT. Translating it yields CASSLSKTDTQYF.

The J gene is TRBJ2-7, the V gene TRBV7-7; D unclear. Looked up from germline, CDR1 is SSHAT and CDR2 is FNYEAQ (reference sequence). With 5 bases removed from V and 1 base from J, the gap between germline ends came to 15 bases. The CDR3 length is 15 residues. CDR3 DNA sequence: TGTGCCAGCAGCCCCGGGCAGTGGGGATCCTACGAGCAGTACTTC. Translation: CASSPGQWGSYEQYF.

The rearrangement uses TRBV30 and TRBJ2-7; 10 bases map to TRBD2. The germline V gene encodes CDR1 GTSNPN and CDR2 SVGIG (reference sequence). The ends lost 4 bases at V and 5 bases at J; junction bases unmatched: 11. The CDR3 contains 15 residues. CDR3 bases: TGTGCCTGGACGGCCGCGGCGGGACTAGCGAACGAGCAGTACTTC. Protein product: CAWTAAAGLANEQYF.

This chain connects TRBV5-1 to TRBJ2-7; 9 nucleotides match TRBD1. The germline V gene encodes CDR1 SGHRS and CDR2 YFSETQ. Trimming at V came to 2 bases and at J to 6 bases, leaving 15 bases not matched to a gene. This CDR3 comprises 17 residues. The CDR3 bases are TGCGCCAGCAGCTTCGTTACCGGGACAGGGAAAACGGTCGAGCAGTACTTC. Amino acid sequence: CASSFVTGTGKTVEQYF.

The chain couples TRBV6-1 to TRBJ2-7; no clear D gene. CDR3 length: 13 residues. The germline gives CDR1 MNHNS, CDR2 SASEGT. The V gene lost 5 bases and the J gene lost 4 bases, with 12 bases spanning the gap. As DNA, the CDR3 is TGTGCCAGCAGTTTATCCCGATGGTACGAGCAGTACTTC. This encodes CASSLSRWYEQYF.